In its sample, the clone carrying this T cell receptor (beta chain) was seen once. These data are taken from a study of shared T cell receptors in the human thymus. CDR1 is WSHSY and CDR2 is SAAADI in the germline V gene. This CDR3 has 16 residues. J was trimmed by 1 base and V by 6 bases; bases with no gene match: 8. Using immunoSEQ multiplex PCR, the repertoire was profiled, and TCRdb retains in-frame clones only, with some absent. The sample consists of roughly 700,000 clones, roughly 90% of them appearing once. This same sample was also part of a study on human thymus T cells. That work contributes: During corrective heart surgery, resections were taken, and the thymus tissue came from them. Both thymic and peripheral blood repertoires showed apparently biased V and J usage. Related research examined unrelated individuals and reported that their thymic repertoires overlapped highly.

Source material: thymocytes. The rearrangement links TRBV10-2 to TRBJ2-3; 9 nucleotides align to TRBD2. The receptor comes from a boy in the first two years of life with a congenital heart defect. For the CDR3, the DNA is TGCGCCAGCAGGGACAGACTAGCGGAACGCACAGATACGCAGTATTTT. Protein: CASRDRLAERTDTQYF.